The rows below give T cell receptor beta chains drawn from one sample of a study of human T cells and chemical hapten exposure. One entry per CDR3 protein results from TCRdb running MiXCR on the RACE reads. Of about 380,000 distinct CDR3 sequences listed, about 4.8% are singletons. The input for sequencing was whole blood, taken in connection with sensitization to the hapten diphenylcyclopropenone (DPC). The receptor source for this set is a woman between 45 and 65 years old with alopecia areata. Some clones in this sample may be carry-over from other donors' samples. Each CDR3 is given with its conserved first and last residue. The order of the fields is J gene, V gene, D gene, clone size, CDR3 protein, CDR3 DNA. D genes are given only for firm matches. The size field is filled for only some rows; it gives once, few, many or a size class.

J gene: TRBJ2-3
V gene: TRBV6-6
D gene: -
clone size: many
CDR3 protein: CASWGVSTDTQYF
CDR3 DNA: TGTGCCAGTTGGGGAGTTAGCACAGATACGCAGTATTTT

J gene: TRBJ1-2
V gene: TRBV5-1
D gene: -
clone size: many
CDR3 protein: CASSLAGRQDEGYTF
CDR3 DNA: TGCGCCAGCAGCTTGGCGGGGAGACAGGACGAAGGCTACACCTTC

J gene: TRBJ2-1
V gene: TRBV20-1
D gene: TRBD2
clone size: many
CDR3 protein: CSGGGPSYNEQFF
CDR3 DNA: TGCAGTGGGGGGGGACCCTCCTACAATGAGCAGTTCTTC

J gene: TRBJ2-1
V gene: TRBV20-1
D gene: -
clone size: few
CDR3 protein: CSHSSPLYNEQFF
CDR3 DNA: TGCAGTCACTCTAGCCCCCTCTACAATGAGCAGTTCTTC

J gene: TRBJ2-1
V gene: TRBV20-1
D gene: TRBD2
clone size: -
CDR3 protein: CSGTGLAAYNEQFF
CDR3 DNA: TGCAGTGGTACGGGACTAGCGGCCTACAATGAGCAGTTCTTC

J gene: TRBJ2-3
V gene: TRBV7-9
D gene: TRBD2
clone size: many
CDR3 protein: CASSPAGTNTDTQYF
CDR3 DNA: TGTGCCAGCAGCCCAGCCGGGACTAACACAGATACGCAGTATTTT

J gene: TRBJ1-1
V gene: TRBV6-1
D gene: -
clone size: -
CDR3 protein: CASSKGLEAFF
CDR3 DNA: TGTGCCAGCAGTAAAGGACTTGAAGCTTTCTTT

J gene: TRBJ2-7
V gene: TRBV27
D gene: -
clone size: many
CDR3 protein: CASRTGTSSYEQYF
CDR3 DNA: TGTGCCAGCAGAACCGGGACATCCTCCTACGAGCAGTACTTC

J gene: TRBJ1-3
V gene: TRBV4-1
D gene: -
clone size: many
CDR3 protein: CASSPQAGNSGNTIYF
CDR3 DNA: TGCGCCAGCAGCCCCCAGGCAGGGAACTCTGGAAACACCATATATTTT

J gene: TRBJ1-3
V gene: TRBV7-2
D gene: -
clone size: few
CDR3 protein: CASSLVSGAGNTIYF
CDR3 DNA: TGTGCCAGCAGCTTAGTATCAGGGGCTGGAAACACCATATATTTT

J gene: TRBJ2-7
V gene: TRBV29-1
D gene: -
clone size: many
CDR3 protein: CSVEDRGYEQYF
CDR3 DNA: TGCAGCGTTGAAGATCGAGGATACGAGCAGTACTTC

J gene: TRBJ1-1
V gene: TRBV27
D gene: -
clone size: -
CDR3 protein: CASSLGVGSTTEAFF
CDR3 DNA: TGTGCCAGCAGTTTAGGGGTCGGTTCGACCACTGAAGCTTTCTTT

J gene: TRBJ2-1
V gene: TRBV9
D gene: -
clone size: -
CDR3 protein: CASSVGPRQSQSYNEQFF
CDR3 DNA: TGTGCCAGCAGCGTAGGGCCTCGACAGTCCCAATCCTACAATGAGCAGTTCTTC

J gene: TRBJ2-7
V gene: TRBV6-6
D gene: -
clone size: many
CDR3 protein: CASSYAEARDEQYF
CDR3 DNA: TGTGCCAGCAGTTACGCAGAGGCGCGGGACGAGCAGTACTTC

J gene: TRBJ1-1
V gene: TRBV2
D gene: -
clone size: many
CDR3 protein: CAGLGQPMNTEAFF
CDR3 DNA: TGTGCCGGTCTTGGACAGCCTATGAACACTGAAGCTTTCTTT

J gene: TRBJ1-1
V gene: TRBV7-2
D gene: -
clone size: few
CDR3 protein: CASSSKTGFTPIAEAFF
CDR3 DNA: TGTGCCAGCAGCTCGAAGACGGGATTTACCCCAATAGCTGAAGCTTTCTTT

J gene: TRBJ1-4
V gene: TRBV12-5
D gene: -
clone size: many
CDR3 protein: CASGLDPAVGRFNEKLFF
CDR3 DNA: TGTGCTAGTGGTTTGGATCCGGCAGTAGGGCGATTCAATGAAAAACTGTTTTTT

J gene: TRBJ2-7
V gene: TRBV29-1
D gene: TRBD2
clone size: many
CDR3 protein: CSGGSGRTYEQYF
CDR3 DNA: TGCAGCGGCGGTAGCGGGAGGACCTACGAGCAGTACTTC

J gene: TRBJ2-6
V gene: TRBV30
D gene: TRBD1
clone size: -
CDR3 protein: CAWRPPGQGFSGANVLTF
CDR3 DNA: TGTGCCTGGAGGCCTCCTGGACAGGGGTTTTCTGGGGCCAACGTCCTGACTTTC